The 17 T cell receptor beta chains presented below share a single source sample, sequenced in a study of T cell responses to AZD1222 COVID-19 vaccine. Using immunoSEQ multiplex PCR, the repertoire was profiled, and TCRdb retains in-frame clones only, with some absent. The sample includes roughly 200,000 clones, around 88% of them seen just once. The sample here was peripheral blood, taken on day 0 of AZD1222 vaccination. These receptor sequences come from an adult in good health.

The chain recombines TRBV9 with TRBJ1-3, with TRBD1 matching over 8 bases. This CDR3 has 15 amino acids. V dropped 3 bases and J dropped 4; count of bases not matched to a gene: 6. The V gene's germline CDR1 is SGDLS and CDR2 YYNGEE. The CDR3 protein is CASSGQGLSGNTIYF. CDR3 DNA sequence: TGTGCCAGCAGCGGACAGGGGCTCTCGGGAAACACCATATATTTT. The variable domain in full, with the rest retrieved from reference TRBV9 and TRBJ1-3, is DSGVTQTPKHLITATGQRVTLRCSPRSGDLSVYWYQQSLDQGLQFLIQYYNGEERAKGNILERFSAQQFPDLHSELNLSSLELGDSALYFCASSGQGLSGNTIYFGEGSWLTVV.

The chain links TRBV21-1 to TRBJ1-2; no check of the table's D call, TRBD1, against the DNA was made. TRBV21-1 is listed as a pseudogene. The CDR3 is 13 amino acids. The CDR3 coding sequence is TGTGCCAGCAAAACGCAGGGGGCGAGCGGCTACACCTTC. Its translation: CASKTQGASGYTF.

This clone occurred once. This chain connects TRBV7-8 to TRBJ1-5, with a tentative D call TRBD1 (6 bases). Trimming removed 1 base at V and 4 bases at J, with 11 bases between. CDR3 length equals 15 residues. CDR1 is SGHVS, CDR2 FQNEAQ, per germline. The CDR3 reads CASSLEQGGNQPQHF. For the CDR3, the DNA is TGTGCCAGCAGCTTAGAACAGGGAGGAAATCAGCCCCAGCATTTT.

The chain has TRBV3-1 (or the pseudogene TRBV3-2) and TRBJ2-2; TRBD2 matches at 8 bases. V shed 7 bases, J shed 1 base, and the junction held 5 bases outside the gene matches. The CDR3 totals 15 residues. Germline V gene lookup returns CDR1 LGHDT and CDR2 YNNKEL (reference sequence). In DNA, the CDR3 is TGTGCCAGCAAAAGCGGGGGCTGGAACACCGGGGAGCTGTTTTTT. Protein product: CASKSGGWNTGELFF.

V gene TRBV5-4 combines with J gene TRBJ2-5, with TRBD2 identical over 7 bases. V gave up 0 bases and J gave up 2 bases; unmatched junction bases: 1. CDR1 SGHNT and CDR2 YYREEE come from the germline V gene (reference sequence). The CDR3 loop spans 14 amino acids. CDR3 nucleotide sequence: TGTGCCAGCAGCTTGGACGGGAGGCAAGAGACCCAGTACTTC. This translates into CASSLDGRQETQYF.

V gene TRBV7-9 combines with J gene TRBJ1-3, with D possibly being TRBD1 (6 bases). The CDR3 is made up of 15 amino acids. The V end was cut by 5 bases, the J end by 2 bases, with 13 bases between. Germline CDR1 reads SEHNR; CDR2 reads FQNEAQ (reference sequence). CDR3 sequence: CASSQEGGPGNTIYF. CDR3 bases: TGTGCCAGCAGCCAAGAGGGGGGCCCTGGAAACACCATATATTTT.

The genes are TRBV13 and TRBJ2-7; the match to TRBD2 covers 7 bases. Trimming cost V 6 bases and J 5 bases; bases outside gene matches: 7. CDR1 and CDR2 from the germline V gene are PRHDT and FYEKMQ (reference sequence). CDR3 length: 13 residues. CDR3 DNA sequence: TGTGCCAGCAGTGGGGAGGGAGGAGACGAGCAGTACTTC. This gives the protein CASSGEGGDEQYF. Variable domain in full (rest from reference TRBV13 and TRBJ2-7): AAGVIQSPRHLIKEKRETATLKCYPIPRHDTVYWYQQGPGQDPQFLISFYEKMQSDKGSIPDRFSAQQFSDYHSELNMSSLELGDSALYFCASSGEGGDEQYFGPGTRLTVT.

The J gene is TRBJ2-2, the V gene TRBV25-1; maybe TRBD2 (6 bases). The CDR3 is 14 amino acids. Germline V lookup: CDR1 MGHDK, CDR2 SYGVNS. Trimming stripped 4 bases from V and 3 bases from J, with 9 bases between. Here the CDR3 DNA reads TGTGCCAGCAGTGCGGGGACTGACACCGGGGAGCTGTTTTTT. Translation: CASSAGTDTGELFF.

V gene TRBV4-1 combines with J gene TRBJ1-5; no firm D call. The V gene lost 4 bases and the J gene lost 7 bases, with 17 bases spanning the gap. CDR3 length: 15 amino acids. Germline values: CDR1 MGHRA, CDR2 YSYEKL. The CDR3 region is CASSPEMPSYQPQHF. CDR3 DNA: TGCGCCAGCAGCCCCGAGATGCCGAGCTACCAGCCCCAGCATTTT.

V and J are TRBV6-5 and TRBJ1-6, with D maybe TRBD1 (6 bases). Trimming pared 4 bases from V and 4 bases from J, leaving 11 bases between. The CDR3 is 15 residues long. CDR1 and CDR2 (germline): MNHEY, SVGAGI. CDR3 coding DNA: TGTGCCAGCAGTTCGGACAGATTTTATAATTCACCCCTCCACTTT. It specifies CASSSDRFYNSPLHF.

The chain couples TRBV2 to TRBJ2-3; D is perhaps TRBD2 (6 bases). The germline V gene has CDR1 SNHLY and CDR2 FYNNEI. The CDR3 is 17 residues long. Deletions cut 4 bases from V and 0 bases from J, with 17 bases between. The CDR3: CASSGGEDSSSTDTQYF. The DNA for the CDR3 is TGTGCCAGCAGTGGGGGGGAAGACTCATCAAGCACAGATACGCAGTATTTT.

The rearrangement joins TRBV5-1 to TRBJ2-7; maybe TRBD1 (6 bases). The CDR3 extends over 14 amino acids. Germline V gives CDR1 SGHRS, CDR2 YFSETQ. The V end lost 4 bases, the J end lost 5 bases, and 16 bases lay between the germline ends. CDR3 region: CASSPQGRGDEQYF. The CDR3 DNA is TGCGCCAGCAGCCCACAGGGTCGTGGCGACGAGCAGTACTTC.

This rearrangement joins TRBV2 to TRBJ2-1; D is ambiguous. Trimming took off 6 bases at V and 7 bases at J, with 7 bases between the two ends. The V gene's germline CDR1 is SNHLY and CDR2 FYNNEI. The CDR3 totals 11 residues. CDR3: CASSTRNEQFF. In DNA form, the CDR3 reads TGTGCCAGCAGCACGAGGAATGAGCAGTTCTTC.

The chain couples TRBV7-3 to TRBJ2-3; D may correspond to TRBD1 or TRBD2 (7 bases each). The germline V gene encodes CDR1 SGHTA and CDR2 FQGTGA. Trimming took off 4 bases at V and 5 bases at J, with 16 bases between the two ends. The CDR3 covers 15 residues. The CDR3 DNA reads as TGTGCCAGCAGCTCCCAGGGGGGGAGTGGAGATACGCAGTATTTT. This encodes CASSSQGGSGDTQYF.

This rearrangement joins TRBV5-4 to TRBJ2-5; the D gene could be TRBD1 or TRBD2 (6 bases each). The CDR3 sequence is 18 residues long. Germline V CDR1 and CDR2: SGHNT, YYREEE (reference sequence). Trimming removed 0 bases at V and 0 bases at J, with 18 bases between. The CDR3 spells CASSLAAGTRRDQETQYF. The CDR3 DNA reads as TGTGCCAGCAGCTTGGCCGCCGGGACAAGGAGGGACCAAGAGACCCAGTACTTC.

Only one count was recorded for this clone. The rearrangement links TRBV3-1 (or the pseudogene TRBV3-2) to TRBJ2-1; 7 bases are a match to TRBD2. The V gene end was trimmed by 4 bases and the J gene end by 12 bases; junction bases not matched to a gene: 12. The CDR3 length is 14 residues. Germline CDR1 LGHDT, CDR2 YNNKEL (reference sequence). This chain's CDR3 is CASSPYTKTSSQFF. In nucleotides, the CDR3 is TGTGCCAGCAGCCCGTACACAAAGACTAGCTCGCAGTTCTTC.

The rearrangement links TRBV7-2 to TRBJ2-5; 8 bases map to TRBD2. The V and J ends lost 7 bases and 1 base, in that order; junction bases with no gene match: 11. Germline CDR1 is SGHTA and CDR2 is FQGNSA. There are 16 residues in the CDR3. The CDR3 is CASKTPGGVGQETQYF. Here the CDR3 DNA reads TGTGCCAGCAAAACTCCCGGGGGGGTAGGCCAAGAGACCCAGTACTTC.